Below are 30 T cell receptor beta chains sequenced from a single sample in a study of OX40 agonist ivuxolimab in advanced cancers. Libraries were prepared by immunoSEQ multiplex PCR; TCRdb keeps only in-frame clonotypes and omits some of them. The sample records about 41,000 clones, approximately 78% being singletons. Sequenced material: CD4+ or CD8+ T cells sorted from blood, taken in a trial of the OX40 agonist ivuxolimab. These receptors all come from an adult with an advanced solid tumor such as melanoma, head and neck, liver or kidney cancer.

This chain links TRBV2 with TRBJ1-2; D not resolved. Germline CDR1 SNHLY, CDR2 FYNNEI. Trimming shortened V by 4 bases and J by 3 bases, and 12 bases separated the two germline ends. The CDR3 is made up of 14 amino acids. The CDR3 protein is CASSVDIGDYGYTF. The CDR3 nucleotides read TGTGCCAGCAGTGTCGACATTGGGGACTATGGCTACACCTTC.

The chain recombines TRBV9 with TRBJ2-2; the D call may be TRBD1 or TRBD2 (7 bases each). CDR3 length: 15 amino acids. The V gene lost 3 bases and the J gene lost 2 bases, with 11 bases spanning the gap. Germline V gene lookup returns CDR1 SGDLS and CDR2 YYNGEE. The CDR3 nucleotides read TGTGCCAGCAGCGCCAGGGGGGGTAACACCGGGGAGCTGTTTTTT. Its protein is CASSARGGNTGELFF.

This chain links TRBV5-6 with TRBJ2-6; 7 nucleotides line up with TRBD1. The CDR3 loop spans 16 amino acids. Germline V gene sequence: CDR1 SGHDT, CDR2 YYEEEE. J was trimmed by 3 bases and V by 1 base; bases with no gene match: 4. CDR3: CASSLLGGFGANVLTF. CDR3 DNA: TGTGCCAGCAGCTTGTTAGGGGGCTTTGGGGCCAACGTCCTGACTTTC.

This clone was found a few times. The CDR3 sequence is CASQGGLAGGPNYEQYF. The CDR3 coding sequence is TGTGCCAGCCAAGGAGGACTAGCGGGGGGCCCCAACTACGAGCAGTACTTC. The V and J genes are TRBV27 and TRBJ2-7; 14 bases map to TRBD2. The germline V gene encodes CDR1 MNHEY and CDR2 SMNVEV (reference sequence). V lost 8 bases, J lost 3 bases, and 12 bases stayed unmatched. The CDR3 sequence is 17 residues long.

The chain couples TRBV7-9 to TRBJ2-5; 7 nucleotides match TRBD1. This CDR3 is built from 15 residues. With 4 bases clipped from V and 7 bases from J, the junction kept 12 bases outside the gene matches. Per germline, CDR1 SEHNR and CDR2 FQNEAQ (reference sequence). The CDR3 loop is CASSYRDSSSGTQYF. The CDR3 nucleotides are TGTGCCAGCAGCTACCGGGACAGCTCGTCGGGGACCCAGTACTTC.

This clone was counted between two and nine times. The chain has TRBV4-3 and TRBJ1-2; no firm D call. The CDR3 contains 13 residues. From germline, CDR1 is LGHNA and CDR2 YSLEER. Between the trimmed V and J ends, which lost 0 bases and 6 bases, there was a span of 8 bases. In nucleotides, the CDR3 is TGCGCCAGCAGCCAAGAACAGTGGGATGGCTACACCTTC. Translation gives CASSQEQWDGYTF.

The genes are TRBV19 and TRBJ2-1, with 14 bases lining up with TRBD2. The V gene end was trimmed by 3 bases and the J gene end by 7 bases; junction bases not matched to a gene: 2. The length of the CDR3 is 15 residues. The germline V gene encodes CDR1 LNHDA and CDR2 SQIVND (reference sequence). CDR3 bases: TGTGCCAGTAGTATGACTAGCGGGAGGGGGAATGAGCAGTTCTTC. This codes for CASSMTSGRGNEQFF. The whole variable domain, filled in from reference TRBV19 and TRBJ2-1, reads DGGITQSPKYLFRKEGQNVTLSCEQNLNHDAMYWYRQDPGQGLRLIYYSQIVNDFQKGDIAEGYSVSREKKESFPLTVTSAQKNPTAFYLCASSMTSGRGNEQFFGPGTRLTVL.

Here the CDR3 reads CASSPLTGKETQYF. The CDR3 DNA reads as TGTGCCAGCTCACCACTGACAGGGAAAGAGACCCAGTACTTC. This chain connects TRBV18 to TRBJ2-5; 7 bases agree with TRBD1. CDR3 length equals 14 residues. From germline, CDR1 is KGHSH and CDR2 LQKENI. V was clipped by 1 base and J by 3 bases; unmatched bases: 2.

This clone has just a few counts. The chain couples TRBV6-6 to TRBJ1-5; a possible D gene is TRBD1 (6 bases). The CDR3 is made up of 13 amino acids. Trimming took 5 bases from V and 2 from J, leaving 7 bases between them. Germline lookup yields CDR1 MNHNY and CDR2 SVGAGI (reference sequence). CDR3 sequence (DNA): TGTGCCAGCAGTCCAGGGGGCAATCAGCCCCAGCATTTT. Protein: CASSPGGNQPQHF.

This chain links TRBV18 with TRBJ1-4; TRBD1 matches 10 bases. Unmatched junction bases numbered 1, after V lost 3 bases and J lost 3 bases. Germline V gives CDR1 KGHSH, CDR2 LQKENI. The CDR3 has 15 amino acids. CDR3 sequence reads: CASSPGTGANEKLFF. Written as DNA, the CDR3 is TGTGCCAGCTCACCGGGGACAGGGGCTAATGAAAAACTGTTTTTT.

The chain couples TRBV5-5 to TRBJ2-7; D unclear. This CDR3 spans 15 amino acids. CDR1 is SGHKS, CDR2 YYEKEE, per germline (reference sequence). V lost 0 bases and J 3 bases, leaving 13 bases between the germline ends. The CDR3 DNA reads as TGTGCCAGCAGCTTGGCCGAGACAAGAGACTACGAGCAGTACTTC. Its protein is CASSLAETRDYEQYF.

The V gene is TRBV15, the J gene TRBJ2-3; D perhaps matches TRBD2 (5 bases). Germline CDR1 and CDR2: LNHNV and YYDKDF (reference sequence). This CDR3 has 15 residues. Trimming shortened V by 5 bases and J by 1 base, and 13 bases separated the two germline ends. DNA for the CDR3: TGTGCCACCAGCGACCCCTCGCGGGGCACAGATACGCAGTATTTT. Its translation is CATSDPSRGTDTQYF.

There are a few counts of this clone. The gene calls are TRBV13 and TRBJ1-2; D call uncertain. CDR3 length equals 16 residues. Germline CDR1 is PRHDT and CDR2 is FYEKMQ (reference sequence). Trimming removed 0 bases from V and 1 base from J, with 12 bases in between. CDR3 nucleotide sequence: TGTGCCAGCAGCTTAGGGTCTGGGCGTTTTAACTATGGCTACACCTTC. As protein: CASSLGSGRFNYGYTF.

The chain uses TRBV6-1 and TRBJ2-5; 11 nucleotides match TRBD2. The CDR3 extends over 15 amino acids. The J segment lost 5 bases and the V segment lost 4 bases, leaving 6 bases of the junction unmatched. Germline CDR1 MNHNS, CDR2 SASEGT. CDR3 residues: CASSAGLAGGETQYF. The CDR3 nucleotides read TGTGCCAGCAGTGCCGGGCTAGCGGGAGGCGAGACCCAGTACTTC.

The rearrangement links TRBV5-1 to TRBJ2-1; 11 bases match TRBD2. V shed 7 bases, J shed 1 base, and the junction held 13 bases outside the gene matches. Germline V lookup: CDR1 SGHRS, CDR2 YFSETQ. The CDR3 consists of 18 residues. CDR3 in amino acids: CASVAYPSGGSSYNEQFF. The CDR3 DNA follows: TGCGCCAGCGTGGCATACCCTAGCGGGGGGAGTTCCTACAATGAGCAGTTCTTC.

The CDR3 protein is CASNLNYRAPLRGYTF. CDR3 coding DNA: TGTGCCAGCAACCTTAATTACCGGGCCCCATTGAGGGGCTACACCTTC. The V call is TRBV16, the J call TRBJ1-2; no definite D call. This CDR3 contains 16 residues. Germline-derived CDR1 and CDR2 are KGHSY and FQNENV. V gave up 7 bases and J gave up 8 bases, with 26 bases separating them.

The V gene is TRBV27, the J gene TRBJ2-7; D might be TRBD2 (6 bases). The CDR3 is made up of 14 amino acids. V was clipped by 6 bases and J by 4 bases, with 16 bases between them. Germline V lookup: CDR1 MNHEY, CDR2 SMNVEV (reference sequence). Here the CDR3 DNA reads TGTGCCAGCAGGGGTCAAGCGGAGGGGTACGAGCAGTACTTC. Residues: CASRGQAEGYEQYF.

The chain has TRBV7-3 and TRBJ2-1; 9 positions agree with TRBD1. Germline CDR1 reads SGHTA; CDR2 reads FQGTGA. The ends lost 6 bases at V and 2 bases at J; junction bases unmatched: 8. The CDR3 loop spans 16 amino acids. Here the CDR3 reads CASRLSGTGPYNEQFF. CDR3 bases: TGTGCCAGCAGATTATCCGGGACAGGGCCCTACAATGAGCAGTTCTTC.

This clone counts as medium-sized. The V call is TRBV5-1, the J call TRBJ2-1, with D possibly matching TRBD1 (5 bases). The V gene's germline CDR1 is SGHRS and CDR2 YFSETQ. This CDR3 comprises 16 residues. V lost 4 bases and J 6 bases, leaving 20 bases between the germline ends. This chain's CDR3 is CASSTSGLGLGNEQFF. CDR3 in DNA: TGCGCCAGCAGCACCTCAGGGCTGGGCCTTGGCAATGAGCAGTTCTTC. The whole variable domain, remainder taken from reference TRBV5-1 and TRBJ2-1, is KAGVTQTPRYLIKTRGQQVTLSCSPISGHRSVSWYQQTPGQGLQFLFEYFSETQRNKGNFPGRFSGRQFSNSRSEMNVSTLELGDSALYLCASSTSGLGLGNEQFFGPGTRLTVL.

The CDR3 DNA reads TGCGCCAGCAGCTTGGAAGCAGATACGCAGTATTTT. Translated, it gives CASSLEADTQYF. The V and J genes are TRBV5-1 and TRBJ2-3; no firm D call. Trimming removed 0 bases at V and 4 bases at J, with 3 bases between. Germline assignment: CDR1 SGHRS and CDR2 YFSETQ. The CDR3 is made up of 12 amino acids.

The CDR3: CATSEGKPYEQYF. DNA of the CDR3: TGTGCCACCTCCGAAGGGAAACCCTACGAGCAGTACTTC. The chain carries TRBV19 and TRBJ2-7; the D is unclear. The CDR3 has 13 amino acids. V was trimmed by 10 bases and J by 2 bases, leaving 15 bases between them. Germline V gene lookup returns CDR1 LNHDA and CDR2 SQIVND (reference sequence).

As regards this clone: Compared with germline, one end of the junction differs, possibly owing to a read error. CDR3 in DNA: TGTGCCACCGTCTTAGAGGGCCCCGGGGGAGGGTGGACCGATGTTCGGGGAGCTGTTTTT. Protein product: CATVLEGPGGGWTDVRGAVF. The chain employs TRBV5-4 and TRBJ2-2; 7 positions match TRBD2. The CDR3 has 20 amino acids. Per germline, CDR1 SGHNT and CDR2 YYREEE (reference sequence). The whole variable domain, remainder taken from reference TRBV5-4 and TRBJ2-2, is ETGVTQSPTHLIKTRGQQVTLRCSSQSGHNTVSWYQQALGQGPQFIFQYYREEENGRGNFPPRFSGLQFPNYSSELNVNALELDDSALYLCATVLEGPGGGWTDVRGAVFGEGSRLTVL.

The V gene is TRBV19, the J gene TRBJ1-1; 8 nucleotides align to TRBD1. This CDR3 comprises 13 residues. V shed 5 bases and J 1 base; nucleotides not matched to a gene: 0. The germline V gene has CDR1 LNHDA and CDR2 SQIVND (reference sequence). The CDR3 reads CASSGQGNTEAFF. CDR3 nucleotides: TGTGCCAGTAGTGGACAGGGGAACACTGAAGCTTTCTTT.

V is TRBV4-1 and J is TRBJ1-6, with TRBD1 as a possible D gene (5 bases). CDR3 length: 16 residues. In germline, CDR1 is MGHRA, CDR2 YSYEKL. Trimming left V 1 base short and J 8 bases short, with 15 bases between. The CDR3 sequence is CASSQGGGGGHSPLHF. The CDR3 nucleotides read TGCGCCAGCAGCCAAGGTGGGGGGGGTGGGCATTCACCCCTCCACTTT.

This clone came up many times. One junction end does not reproduce the germline sequence, and a read error may be involved. This sequence joins TRBV6-1 and TRBJ2-7; 7 positions match TRBD1. Germline values: CDR1 MNHNS, CDR2 SASEGT. This CDR3 is built from 12 residues. CDR3 sequence (DNA): TGTGCCAGCAGTAACCCTCCGGGACAGCCTAGCTTC. Protein product: CASSNPPGQPSF.

The rearrangement joins TRBV27 to TRBJ2-3; 7 positions agree with TRBD2. CDR1 is MNHEY, CDR2 SMNVEV, per germline (reference sequence). J lost 1 base, V lost 4 bases, and 2 bases had no gene match. This CDR3 has 14 amino acids. CDR3 loop: CASSWAGGTDTQYF. Written as DNA, the CDR3 is TGTGCCAGCAGTTGGGCGGGGGGCACAGATACGCAGTATTTT.

This clone has only one observation. The chain carries TRBV7-9 and TRBJ1-2; TRBD1 is a possible D gene (6 bases). V gave up 5 bases and J gave up 1 base, with 17 bases separating them. The germline gives CDR1 SEHNR, CDR2 FQNEAQ (reference sequence). CDR3 length: 16 residues. The CDR3 protein is CASSPDRVILNYGYTF. In DNA, the CDR3 is TGTGCCAGCAGCCCGGACAGAGTAATCCTTAACTATGGCTACACCTTC.

This clone occurred a few times. The chain joins TRBV27 to TRBJ2-7; 7 positions match TRBD1. The V and J ends lost 6 bases and 0 bases, in that order; junction bases with no gene match: 2. This CDR3 is 13 amino acids long. CDR1 MNHEY and CDR2 SMNVEV come from the germline V gene (reference sequence). This chain's CDR3 is CASSRGSSYEQYF. As DNA, the CDR3 is TGTGCCAGCAGCAGGGGGAGCTCCTACGAGCAGTACTTC.

This clone was detected only a few times. The chain employs TRBV27 and TRBJ2-1, with 7 bases fitting TRBD1. CDR1 and CDR2 (germline): MNHEY, SMNVEV (reference sequence). The CDR3 extends over 14 amino acids. J gave up 9 bases and V 3 bases, and 8 bases lay outside the gene matches. CDR3 protein: CASSFSQGLGEQFF. The DNA of the CDR3 is TGTGCCAGCAGTTTTTCACAGGGGCTCGGTGAGCAGTTCTTC.

The chain employs TRBV28 and TRBJ2-1; the D gene is possibly TRBD1 (6 bases). Between the trimmed V and J ends, which lost 5 bases and 7 bases, there was a span of 15 bases. The CDR3 covers 14 residues. In germline, CDR1 is MDHEN, CDR2 SYDVKM. CDR3 protein: CASSERHRVNEQFF. CDR3 nucleotide sequence: TGTGCCAGCAGTGAGCGTCACAGGGTGAATGAGCAGTTCTTC.